Shown below are 24 T cell receptor beta chains from a single sample sequenced in a study of CD8 T cells in ankylosing spondylitis. These TCRs are of unknown antigen specificity. Regarding the study as a whole: Ankylosing spondylitis blood appeared to be characterized by a TCR beta motif of several highly homologous variants.

One entry per CDR3 protein, called by TCRdb with MiXCR from the 5' RACE reads. Among 390,000 or so distinct CDR3 sequences, 20% to 25% were seen once, and the ten largest hold roughly a sixth. The material sequenced was blood, either unsorted or a sorted T cell fraction (not recorded which). The receptor set was obtained from a male donor with ankylosing spondylitis.

V gene TRBV29-1 combines with J gene TRBJ2-7; 9 bases are a match to TRBD1. In germline, CDR1 is SQVTM, CDR2 ANQGSEA. The CDR3 spans 14 residues. Trimming cost V 7 bases and J 7 bases; bases outside gene matches: 14. As DNA, the CDR3 is TGCAGCGCCTCACCACAGGGGGCGTCCAGGGAGCAGTACTTC. Translating gives CSASPQGASREQYF.

The table lists this clonotype with a few counts. CDR3 amino acids: CASKEPSGGGQFF. Written as DNA, the CDR3 is TGTGCCAGCAAGGAGCCTAGCGGAGGAGGGCAGTTCTTC. This chain links TRBV6-6 with TRBJ2-1; the match to TRBD2 covers 7 bases. Germline loops: CDR1 MNHNY, CDR2 SVGAGI (reference sequence). There are 13 residues in the CDR3. V was clipped by 7 bases and J by 12 bases; unmatched bases: 12.

The rearrangement links TRBV19 to TRBJ2-3; tentatively, D is TRBD1 (5 bases). Between the trimmed V and J ends, which lost 2 bases and 5 bases, there was a span of 11 bases. CDR1 and CDR2 (germline): LNHDA, SQIVND (reference sequence). The CDR3 has 14 residues. The CDR3 protein is CASSITQGVDTQYF. The DNA for the CDR3 is TGTGCCAGTAGTATAACGCAGGGTGTAGATACGCAGTATTTT.

This rearrangement joins TRBV7-9 to TRBJ2-7, with 11 bases that match TRBD1. J lost 5 bases, V lost 7 bases, and 4 bases had no gene match. The CDR3 has 13 residues. CDR1 is SEHNR and CDR2 is FQNEAQ in the germline V gene (reference sequence). CDR3 coding DNA: TGTGCCAGCACCCGGACAGGGGGCCACGAGCAGTACTTC. This gives the protein CASTRTGGHEQYF.

The chain has TRBV25-1 and TRBJ1-6; D perhaps matches TRBD1 (5 bases). CDR1 MGHDK and CDR2 SYGVNS come from the germline V gene. The V gene lost 1 base and the J gene lost 9 bases, with 7 bases spanning the gap. The CDR3 contains 13 residues. CDR3 DNA: TGTGCCAGCAGTGAATTTGGGGGTTCACCCCTCCACTTT. As protein: CASSEFGGSPLHF.

The chain carries TRBV29-1 and TRBJ2-3; D is uncertain. V lost 5 bases and J lost 4, with 19 bases in between. Looked up from germline, CDR1 is SQVTM and CDR2 is ANQGSEA. The CDR3 is 15 residues long. The CDR3: CSVMGSPVVSDTQYF. CDR3 DNA: TGCAGCGTTATGGGTAGCCCCGTAGTTTCAGATACGCAGTATTTT.

This clonotype was seen more than once but under ten times. The chain is built from TRBV15 and TRBJ2-1; unclear D gene. Germline V lookup: CDR1 LNHNV, CDR2 YYDKDF (reference sequence). Trimming cost V 0 bases and J 12 bases, with 18 bases left between them. This CDR3 region has 15 residues. CDR3 protein: CATSRDRGSVSSQFF. Here the CDR3 DNA reads TGTGCCACCAGCAGAGATCGAGGTTCGGTTTCTTCGCAGTTCTTC.

This clonotype was observed a few times. The chain combines TRBV7-2 with TRBJ1-3; no definite D call. In germline, CDR1 is SGHTA, CDR2 FQGNSA. The CDR3 loop spans 15 amino acids. V was pared by 3 bases and J by 1 base, with 10 bases between. CDR3 residues: CASSFVGLSGNTIYF. CDR3 DNA: TGTGCCAGCAGCTTTGTGGGGTTGTCTGGAAACACCATATATTTT.

This clonotype was counted many times. This chain uses TRBV5-1 with TRBJ1-2, with 9 nucleotides matching TRBD1. This CDR3 is 14 amino acids long. Germline trimming cut 0 bases from V and 3 bases from J; bases unmatched to any gene: 0. Germline V gene sequence: CDR1 SGHRS, CDR2 YFSETQ. CDR3: CASSLGQGDYGYTF. Here the CDR3 DNA reads TGCGCCAGCAGCTTGGGACAGGGGGACTATGGCTACACCTTC.

This clonotype showed up just a few times. The chain joins TRBV2 to TRBJ1-4; a possible D gene is TRBD1 (6 bases). CDR3 size: 15 residues. The V end was cut by 3 bases, the J end by 7 bases, with 15 bases between. Germline V gives CDR1 SNHLY, CDR2 FYNNEI. Here the CDR3 reads CASSDLGAGGEKLFF. CDR3 coding DNA: TGTGCCAGCAGTGATTTGGGGGCGGGAGGTGAAAAACTGTTTTTT.

This clonotype was observed once. The rearrangement uses TRBV5-5 and TRBJ2-1, with 11 bases matching TRBD2. This CDR3 comprises 14 residues. Germline V gene sequence: CDR1 SGHKS, CDR2 YYEKEE (reference sequence). The J segment lost 10 bases and the V segment lost 4 bases, leaving 7 bases of the junction unmatched. The CDR3 DNA follows: TGTGCCAGCAGCCGACTAGCGGGGCTGGGCGAGCAGTTCTTC. Protein product: CASSRLAGLGEQFF.

This clonotype was seen repeatedly, ten times or more. The chain carries TRBV20-1 and TRBJ2-7; D may be TRBD2 (5 bases). The CDR3 covers 12 residues. Germline V gene data show CDR1 as DFQATT and CDR2 as SNEGSKA (reference sequence). V was cut by 3 bases and J by 5 bases, with 11 bases left in between. CDR3 nucleotide sequence: TGCAGTGCTAGTCTCTCGGGGAACGAGCAGTACTTC. Translating gives CSASLSGNEQYF.

The CDR3 DNA reads TGTGCCAGTAGTATAGTTAGCGGGACGGGTTGGGAGCAGTTCTTC. Translation gives CASSIVSGTGWEQFF. The genes are TRBV19 and TRBJ2-1, with 8 bases lining up with TRBD2. From germline, CDR1 is LNHDA and CDR2 SQIVND (reference sequence). The CDR3 length is 15 residues. After removal of 1 base from V and 10 bases from J, the junction contained 9 bases not matched to a gene.

The CDR3 loop is CASSLRLAGLTGELFF. In DNA form, the CDR3 reads TGTGCCAGCAGCTTAAGACTAGCGGGACTCACCGGGGAGCTGTTTTTT. The chain is built from TRBV7-3 and TRBJ2-2, with TRBD2 matching over 11 bases. The CDR3 length is 16 residues. The V gene end was trimmed by 1 base and the J gene end by 4 bases; junction bases not matched to a gene: 2. CDR1 is SGHTA, CDR2 FQGTGA, per germline.

A few counts support this clonotype. As DNA, the CDR3 is TGCGCCAGCAGCCAAGTTGGGCAGGGGGGATACACAGATACGCAGTATTTT. This codes for CASSQVGQGGYTDTQYF. This rearrangement joins TRBV4-1 to TRBJ2-3; D is possibly TRBD1 (7 bases). The germline V and J ends were trimmed by 1 base and 2 bases, with 16 bases remaining between them. This CDR3 has 17 residues. Germline values: CDR1 MGHRA, CDR2 YSYEKL.

In this sample, this clonotype turned up a few times. The junction shows a germline mismatch at one end, possibly a read error. The chain has TRBV20-1 and TRBJ2-7; D is undetermined. This CDR3 has 12 residues. Germline V gene lookup returns CDR1 DFQATT and CDR2 SNEGSKA (reference sequence). CDR3 nucleotide sequence: TGCAGTGCCAGAGCTATGGTAGGCGAGCAGTACTTC. It is translated as CSARAMVGEQYF.

This sequence joins TRBV25-1 and TRBJ2-7, with TRBD2 identical over 7 bases. Germline loops: CDR1 MGHDK, CDR2 SYGVNS. CDR3 length equals 20 residues. With V trimmed by 8 bases and J by 5 bases, 30 bases remained unmatched. CDR3 in amino acids: CASEPTKVAFASGHGDEQYF. DNA for the CDR3: TGTGCCAGCGAACCAACGAAAGTCGCTTTTGCTAGCGGCCATGGGGACGAGCAGTACTTC.

This clonotype came up a few times. V gene TRBV7-8 combines with J gene TRBJ2-4; perhaps TRBD1 as D (5 bases). This CDR3 is built from 14 residues. Trimming removed 1 base from V and 7 bases from J, with 11 bases in between. CDR1 is SGHVS, CDR2 FQNEAQ, per germline. The CDR3 protein is CASSLGRGANIQYF. CDR3 nucleotide sequence: TGTGCCAGCAGCTTAGGACGTGGGGCCAACATTCAGTACTTC.

The V and J genes are TRBV6-2 or TRBV6-3 and TRBJ2-7, with TRBD2 matching 7 bases. The germline V gene encodes CDR1 MNHEY and CDR2 SVGEGT. CDR3 length equals 14 residues. The CDR3 nucleotides are TGTGCTTCCGGACCGCGACGGGGGGCCTACGAGCAGTACTTC. Translating it yields CASGPRRGAYEQYF.

This chain links TRBV6-5 with TRBJ2-5; 7 bases fit TRBD2. The germline V gene has CDR1 MNHEY and CDR2 SVGAGI. This CDR3 comprises 12 residues. Trimming cost V 2 bases and J 9 bases; bases outside gene matches: 3. The CDR3 here is CASSYPRGAQYF. In DNA form, the CDR3 reads TGTGCCAGCAGTTACCCCCGGGGGGCCCAGTACTTC.

The chain employs TRBV5-1 and TRBJ2-7; D is unclear. Deletions cut 3 bases from V and 3 bases from J, with 13 bases between. The CDR3 is 14 amino acids. Germline CDR1 is SGHRS and CDR2 is YFSETQ. CDR3 coding DNA: TGCGCCAGCAGCTCCCAGACTGGTTACTACGAGCAGTACTTC. Translated: CASSSQTGYYEQYF.

In its sample, this clonotype was seen a few times. The CDR3 loop reads CASSFSGTSGANTGELFF. In DNA, the CDR3 is TGCGCCAGCAGCTTCTCCGGGACTAGCGGCGCGAACACCGGGGAGCTGTTTTTT. The chain recombines TRBV5-1 with TRBJ2-2; 11 nucleotides agree with TRBD2. The length of the CDR3 is 18 residues. Germline values: CDR1 SGHRS, CDR2 YFSETQ. The V segment lost 2 bases and the J segment 0 bases; nucleotides outside the gene matches: 6.

This clonotype occurred many times. The J gene is TRBJ1-6, the V gene TRBV4-1; TRBD1 aligns across 9 bases. CDR3 length equals 17 residues. CDR1 MGHRA and CDR2 YSYEKL come from the germline V gene. Trimming at V came to 3 bases and at J to 9 bases, leaving 12 bases not matched to a gene. CDR3 loop: CASSHALQGARGSPLHF. The CDR3 coding sequence is TGCGCCAGCAGCCATGCCTTACAGGGGGCTCGGGGTTCACCCCTCCACTTT.

This clonotype was picked up a small number of times. The J gene is TRBJ2-7, the V gene TRBV28; 8 bases fit TRBD2. The V gene end was trimmed by 3 bases and the J gene end by 0 bases; junction bases not matched to a gene: 4. CDR1 and CDR2 (germline): MDHEN, SYDVKM. The CDR3 extends over 15 amino acids. DNA for the CDR3: TGTGCCAGCAGTTTCGGGAGGGGGAGCTCCTACGAGCAGTACTTC. This translates into CASSFGRGSSYEQYF. The full variable domain, its missing parts supplied by reference TRBV28 and TRBJ2-7, is DVKVTQSSRYLVKRTGEKVFLECVQDMDHENMFWYRQDPGLGLRLIYFSYDVKMKEKGDIPEGYSVSREKKERFSLILESASTNQTSMYLCASSFGRGSSYEQYFGPGTRLTVT.